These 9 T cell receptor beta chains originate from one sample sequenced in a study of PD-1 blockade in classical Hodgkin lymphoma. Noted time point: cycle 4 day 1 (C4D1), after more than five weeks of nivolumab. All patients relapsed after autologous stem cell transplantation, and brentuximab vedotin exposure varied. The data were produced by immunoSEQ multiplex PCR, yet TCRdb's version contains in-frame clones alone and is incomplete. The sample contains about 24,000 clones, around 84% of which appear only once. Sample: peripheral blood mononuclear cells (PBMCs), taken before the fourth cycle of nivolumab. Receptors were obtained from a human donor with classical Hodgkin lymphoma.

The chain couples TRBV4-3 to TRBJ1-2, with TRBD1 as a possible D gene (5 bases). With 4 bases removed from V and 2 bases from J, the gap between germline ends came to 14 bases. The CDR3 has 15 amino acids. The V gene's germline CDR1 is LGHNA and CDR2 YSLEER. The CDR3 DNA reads TGCGCCAGCAGCCCCCGGGACCTGGGGAACTATGGCTACACCTTC. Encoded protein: CASSPRDLGNYGYTF.

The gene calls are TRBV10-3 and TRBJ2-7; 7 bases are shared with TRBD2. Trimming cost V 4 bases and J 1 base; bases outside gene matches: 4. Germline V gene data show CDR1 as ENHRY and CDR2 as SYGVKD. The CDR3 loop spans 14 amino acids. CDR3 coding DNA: TGTGCCATCAGTGGATGGGAGGGGTCCTACGAGCAGTACTTC. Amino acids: CAISGWEGSYEQYF.

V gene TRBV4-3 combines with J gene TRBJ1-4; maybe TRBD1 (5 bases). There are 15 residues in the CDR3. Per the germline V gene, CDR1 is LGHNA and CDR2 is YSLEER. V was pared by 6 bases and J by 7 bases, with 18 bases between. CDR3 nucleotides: TGCGCCAGCAGTCTAGCGCGGGGCTTAGGTGAAAAACTGTTTTTT. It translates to CASSLARGLGEKLFF.

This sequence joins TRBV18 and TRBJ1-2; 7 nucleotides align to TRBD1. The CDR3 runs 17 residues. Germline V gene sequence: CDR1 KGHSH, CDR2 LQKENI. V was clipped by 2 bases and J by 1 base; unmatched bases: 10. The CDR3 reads CASSPRMTGSLNYGYTF. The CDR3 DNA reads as TGTGCCAGCTCACCAAGAATGACAGGGAGTCTTAACTATGGCTACACCTTC.

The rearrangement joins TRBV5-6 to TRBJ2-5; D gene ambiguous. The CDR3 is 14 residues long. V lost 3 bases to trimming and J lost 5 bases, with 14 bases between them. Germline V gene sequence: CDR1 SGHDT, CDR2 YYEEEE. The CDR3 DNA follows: TGTGCCAGCAGCTCACCCTTAGATAAGGAGACCCAGTACTTC. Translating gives CASSSPLDKETQYF.

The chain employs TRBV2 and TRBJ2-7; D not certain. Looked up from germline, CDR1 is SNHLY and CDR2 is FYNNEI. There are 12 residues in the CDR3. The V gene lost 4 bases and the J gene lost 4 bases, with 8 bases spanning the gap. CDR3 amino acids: CASSVGKYEQYF. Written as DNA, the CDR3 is TGTGCCAGCAGTGTGGGGAAATACGAGCAGTACTTC.

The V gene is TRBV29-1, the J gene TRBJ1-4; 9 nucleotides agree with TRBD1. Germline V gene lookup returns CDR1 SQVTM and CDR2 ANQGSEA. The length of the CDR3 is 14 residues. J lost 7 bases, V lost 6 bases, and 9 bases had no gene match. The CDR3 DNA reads TGCAGCGTCGCCGGGACAGGGAGAATTGAAAAACTGTTTTTT. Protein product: CSVAGTGRIEKLFF.

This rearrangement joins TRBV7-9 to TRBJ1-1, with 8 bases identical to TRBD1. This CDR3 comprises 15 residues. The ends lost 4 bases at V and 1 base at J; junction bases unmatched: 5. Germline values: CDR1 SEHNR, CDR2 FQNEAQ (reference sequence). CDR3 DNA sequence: TGTGCCAGCAGCTCTACCCAGGGGGCGAACACTGAAGCTTTCTTT. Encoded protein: CASSSTQGANTEAFF.

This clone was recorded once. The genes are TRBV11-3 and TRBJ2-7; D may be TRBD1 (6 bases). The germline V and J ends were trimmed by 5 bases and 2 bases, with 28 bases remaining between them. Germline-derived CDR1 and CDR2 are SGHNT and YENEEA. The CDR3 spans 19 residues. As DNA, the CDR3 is TGTGCCAGCAGCCTAAGCTTATCAGGCCCCGGCAGACAGGCCTACGAGCAGTACTTC. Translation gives CASSLSLSGPGRQAYEQYF.